A single sample gave rise to the 5 T cell receptor beta chains below, sequenced in a study of a mutant IDH1 vaccine in newly diagnosed glioma. Assay: immunoSEQ multiplex PCR; the TCRdb copy retains only in-frame clones and omits some. In the table there are about 50,000 clones, 86% of which are singletons. Regarding time point: baseline, week 1 (first vaccination visit). Noted treatment: pre-vaccination baseline after standard-of-care therapy. The material was PBMCs, obtained from a glioma patient treated with radiotherapy, temozolomide or both. The source of these receptors is a man in his forties or fifties with glioma.

The chain carries TRBV9 and TRBJ1-4; D might be TRBD1 (6 bases). V shed 4 bases and J shed 5 bases, with 18 bases lying between them. The CDR3 is made up of 16 amino acids. Germline V gives CDR1 SGDLS, CDR2 YYNGEE. CDR3 sequence (DNA): TGTGCCAGCAGCCGTTCCGGGCAGAGGGGGAATGAAAAACTGTTTTTT. Amino acids: CASSRSGQRGNEKLFF.

This CDR3 is CASSGTGAGEDTEAFF. CDR3 bases: TGTGCCAGTAGCGGGACAGGGGCCGGGGAGGACACTGAAGCTTTCTTT. The chain uses TRBV19 and TRBJ1-1; 10 bases are a match to TRBD1. CDR3 size: 16 residues. Trimming cost V 6 bases and J 3 bases; bases outside gene matches: 10. CDR1 and CDR2 from the germline V gene are LNHDA and SQIVND (reference sequence).

The V and J genes are TRBV2 and TRBJ2-7, with 10 bases identical to TRBD1. This CDR3 spans 15 amino acids. The germline gives CDR1 SNHLY, CDR2 FYNNEI. With 4 bases clipped from V and 2 bases from J, the junction kept 5 bases outside the gene matches. The CDR3 DNA follows: TGTGCCAGCAGTGTGGACGGACAGGGGGCCTACGAGCAGTACTTC. Amino acid sequence: CASSVDGQGAYEQYF.

This chain links TRBV2 with TRBJ2-7; TRBD1 might be the D (6 bases). With 6 bases removed from V and 3 bases from J, the gap between germline ends came to 9 bases. CDR3 length equals 12 residues. CDR1 and CDR2 (germline): SNHLY, FYNNEI. CDR3 bases: TGTGCCAGCAGGGCACAGGGCTACGAGCAGTACTTC. This codes for CASRAQGYEQYF. Using reference TRBV2 and TRBJ2-7 for the parts outside the CDR3, the full variable domain is EPEVTQTPSHQVTQMGQEVILRCVPISNHLYFYWYRQILGQKVEFLVSFYNNEISEKSEIFDDQFSVERPDGSNFTLKIRSTKLEDSAMYFCASRAQGYEQYFGPGTRLTVT.

The chain employs TRBV14 and TRBJ2-7; 7 bases map to TRBD2. The CDR3 length is 14 residues. V gave up 4 bases and J gave up 0 bases; unmatched junction bases: 3. CDR1 is SGHDN and CDR2 is FVKESK in the germline V gene. The CDR3 reads CASSRQRGSYEQYF. The CDR3 nucleotides read TGTGCCAGCAGCCGGCAGCGGGGCTCCTACGAGCAGTACTTC.